This passage covers 24 T cell receptor beta chains from one sample sequenced in a study of blood T cell repertoires in COVID-19. This table comes from immunoSEQ multiplex PCR, and its TCRdb copy is limited to in-frame clones, with some not included. Of about 120,000 clones in the sample, around 89% were seen once. Sequencing was performed on peripheral blood. The receptors were sampled from a human donor with acute or convalescent COVID-19. The donor label of this sample is uncertain.

This rearrangement joins TRBV12-3 or TRBV12-4 to TRBJ1-1; TRBD1 matches 9 bases. Trimming at V came to 9 bases and at J to 5 bases, leaving 7 bases not matched to a gene. CDR3 length: 13 amino acids. CDR3 region: CASGRQGGTEAFF. The DNA of the CDR3 is TGTGCCAGTGGCCGACAGGGGGGAACTGAAGCTTTCTTT.

The J gene is TRBJ1-3, the V gene TRBV27; no clear D gene. Germline V gene data show CDR1 as MNHEY and CDR2 as SMNVEV (reference sequence). V gave up 3 bases and J gave up 0 bases, with 6 bases separating them. The CDR3 contains 14 residues. The CDR3 spells CASSLSGSGNTIYF. The CDR3 DNA is TGTGCCAGCAGTTTGTCGGGCTCTGGAAACACCATATATTTT.

The gene calls are TRBV5-1 and TRBJ2-7; possibly TRBD2 for D (6 bases). Trimming removed 2 bases at V and 7 bases at J, with 19 bases between. The CDR3 spans 15 residues. Germline V CDR1 and CDR2: SGHRS, YFSETQ. CDR3 protein: CASSFAVDGGAEQYF. The CDR3 DNA reads as TGCGCCAGCAGCTTCGCGGTGGACGGGGGTGCGGAGCAGTACTTC.

The CDR3 nucleotides are TGTGCCATCAGACTAGCGGGGGGGCCTATAGATACGCAGTATTTT. This sequence encodes CAIRLAGGPIDTQYF. The rearrangement links TRBV10-3 to TRBJ2-3, with 13 nucleotides matching TRBD2. There are 15 residues in the CDR3. V lost 6 bases to trimming and J lost 5 bases; unmatched junction nucleotides: 5. Germline V gene sequence: CDR1 ENHRY, CDR2 SYGVKD.

The genes are TRBV4-3 and TRBJ1-1; D is unresolved. CDR3 size: 15 residues. Trimming removed 1 base from V and 4 bases from J, with 13 bases in between. Germline V gene lookup returns CDR1 LGHNA and CDR2 YSLEER. As DNA, the CDR3 is TGCGCCAGCAGCCAAGGTCCAAATTGGCCCACTGAAGCTTTCTTT. It specifies CASSQGPNWPTEAFF.

The gene calls are TRBV3-1 (or the pseudogene TRBV3-2) and TRBJ2-7, with D hard to call. The CDR3 spans 12 residues. Trimming shortened V by 1 base and J by 6 bases, and 7 bases separated the two germline ends. Germline V gene lookup returns CDR1 LGHDT and CDR2 YNNKEL (reference sequence). CDR3 in DNA: TGTGCCAGCAGCCAAGTCTTCGGCGAGCAGTACTTC. Encoded protein: CASSQVFGEQYF.

The V call is TRBV9, the J call TRBJ2-1, with 10 bases identical to TRBD2. Germline CDR1 reads SGDLS; CDR2 reads YYNGEE. V dropped 2 bases and J dropped 4; count of bases not matched to a gene: 6. This CDR3 is 16 amino acids long. CDR3 DNA sequence: TGTGCCAGCAGCGTCCCCGGGACTAGCGATTACAATGAGCAGTTCTTC. This encodes CASSVPGTSDYNEQFF. Supplemented by reference TRBV9 and TRBJ2-1, the full variable domain reads DSGVTQTPKHLITATGQRVTLRCSPRSGDLSVYWYQQSLDQGLQFLIQYYNGEERAKGNILERFSAQQFPDLHSELNLSSLELGDSALYFCASSVPGTSDYNEQFFGPGTRLTVL.

This clone was seen just once. The chain recombines TRBV28 with TRBJ1-2; TRBD1 is a possible D gene (5 bases). V gave up 5 bases and J gave up 6 bases, with 25 bases separating them. The CDR3 contains 17 residues. Germline V lookup: CDR1 MDHEN, CDR2 SYDVKM. The CDR3 here is CASSIFHSGGRGDGYTF. For the CDR3, the DNA is TGTGCCAGCAGTATCTTCCACTCCGGCGGAAGGGGCGATGGCTACACCTTC.

This clone was seen more than once but under ten times. The genes are TRBV11-2 and TRBJ1-2, with 8 nucleotides matching TRBD1. This CDR3 contains 13 residues. Germline values: CDR1 SGHAT, CDR2 FQNNGV. The J segment lost 7 bases and the V segment lost 5 bases, leaving 6 bases of the junction unmatched. CDR3 nucleotide sequence: TGTGCCAGCAGCCCCACAGGGGGTGGTGGCTACACCTTC. This sequence encodes CASSPTGGGGYTF.

This chain joins TRBV7-6 and TRBJ2-2, with TRBD2 as a possible D gene (6 bases). Germline CDR1 is SGHVS and CDR2 is FNYEAQ. CDR3 length: 16 residues. Trimming took off 0 bases at V and 5 bases at J, with 13 bases between the two ends. The CDR3 spells CASSLAAAGTTGELFF. The CDR3 DNA reads TGTGCCAGCAGCTTAGCGGCGGCGGGGACTACCGGGGAGCTGTTTTTT.

V gene TRBV7-2 combines with J gene TRBJ1-1; D is perhaps TRBD1 (6 bases). CDR1 is SGHTA and CDR2 is FQGNSA in the germline V gene. The CDR3 covers 15 residues. Trimming cost V 1 base and J 4 bases, with 13 bases left between them. The CDR3: CASSLVSGVGTEAFF. Written as DNA, the CDR3 is TGTGCCAGCAGCTTAGTATCAGGGGTCGGCACTGAAGCTTTCTTT.

The J gene is TRBJ1-1, the V gene TRBV7-6; 7 bases align to TRBD1. Germline V lookup: CDR1 SGHVS, CDR2 FNYEAQ. V lost 0 bases, J lost 7 bases, and 8 bases stayed unmatched. CDR3 length equals 15 residues. This chain's CDR3 is CASSLAGRNRGEAFF. The CDR3 region has the DNA TGTGCCAGCAGCTTAGCGGGGAGAAACAGGGGTGAAGCTTTCTTT.

The chain combines TRBV15 with TRBJ1-5, with a tentative D call TRBD1 (5 bases). Germline V CDR1 and CDR2: LNHNV, YYDKDF (reference sequence). Between the trimmed V and J ends, which lost 0 bases and 3 bases, there was a span of 12 bases. CDR3 length: 16 residues. The CDR3 is CATSRDGQGNNQPQHF. CDR3 nucleotides: TGTGCCACCAGCAGAGATGGGCAGGGAAACAATCAGCCCCAGCATTTT.

The chain uses TRBV29-1 and TRBJ2-3; D possibly corresponds to TRBD2 (5 bases). There are 12 residues in the CDR3. Germline CDR1 reads SQVTM; CDR2 reads ANQGSEA. Trimming took 3 bases from V and 1 from J, leaving 5 bases between them. CDR3 in amino acids: CSVDGGTDTQYF. Written as DNA, the CDR3 is TGCAGCGTTGACGGGGGCACAGATACGCAGTATTTT.

The CDR3 DNA reads as TGCAGCGTCCCCCGATCCCGAACCCACGGTAACTATGGCTACACCTTC. Protein sequence: CSVPRSRTHGNYGYTF. The chain combines TRBV29-1 with TRBJ1-2; no reliable D call. From germline, CDR1 is SQVTM and CDR2 ANQGSEA. The CDR3 length is 16 residues. V was pared by 6 bases and J by 1 base, with 21 bases between.

The V and J genes are TRBV24-1 and TRBJ1-2; D perhaps matches TRBD1 (5 bases). Germline values: CDR1 KGHDR, CDR2 SFDVKD. V shed 4 bases and J shed 3 bases, with 11 bases lying between them. This CDR3 has 14 residues. The CDR3 loop reads CATSDGGADYGYTF. In DNA, the CDR3 is TGTGCCACCAGTGACGGTGGGGCAGACTATGGCTACACCTTC.

The rearrangement joins TRBV5-6 to TRBJ2-1; 8 bases fit TRBD2. J lost 7 bases, V lost 3 bases, and 12 bases had no gene match. CDR1 is SGHDT and CDR2 is YYEEEE in the germline V gene. There are 16 residues in the CDR3. The CDR3 region is CASSSKLAGQWNEQFF. CDR3 nucleotides: TGTGCCAGCAGCTCTAAGCTAGCGGGCCAATGGAATGAGCAGTTCTTC.

The J gene is TRBJ2-1, the V gene TRBV7-8; D is possibly TRBD2 (6 bases). The CDR3 is made up of 15 amino acids. CDR1 is SGHVS, CDR2 FQNEAQ, per germline. V lost 5 bases and J lost 8, with 19 bases in between. In DNA, the CDR3 is TGTGCCAGCAGCCTTTGGGGGGTCAACATCGATGAGCAGTTCTTC. It encodes CASSLWGVNIDEQFF.

The CDR3 reads CASSRSSNTGELFF. CDR3 bases: TGTGCCAGCAGCAGGAGCTCGAACACCGGGGAGCTGTTTTTT. The rearrangement uses TRBV7-3 and TRBJ2-2, with D unresolved. V lost 5 bases and J lost 0, with 7 bases in between. The CDR3 spans 14 residues. Germline V gene lookup returns CDR1 SGHTA and CDR2 FQGTGA.

This chain uses TRBV28 with TRBJ1-5; maybe TRBD1 (6 bases). Deletions cut 8 bases from V and 6 bases from J, with 14 bases between. Germline V gene sequence: CDR1 MDHEN, CDR2 SYDVKM. The CDR3 is 13 residues long. Here the CDR3 reads CASRGTGTQPQHF. DNA of the CDR3: TGTGCCAGCCGTGGCACAGGGACTCAGCCCCAGCATTTT.

J is TRBJ1-2 and V is TRBV6-5; unclear D gene. The V gene's germline CDR1 is MNHEY and CDR2 SVGAGI. The CDR3 runs 14 residues. Deletions cut 0 bases from V and 4 bases from J, with 9 bases between. CDR3 in amino acids: CASSYSRQTYGYTF. In DNA, the CDR3 is TGTGCCAGCAGTTACTCGAGGCAGACCTATGGCTACACCTTC.

This chain joins TRBV6-1 and TRBJ1-4, with a weak D call TRBD1 (5 bases). Trimming pared 2 bases from V and 0 bases from J, leaving 10 bases between. Germline V gene data show CDR1 as MNHNS and CDR2 as SASEGT. This CDR3 is 16 amino acids long. The CDR3 DNA sequence: TGTGCCAGCAGTGAACAGGGCGGTGCAACTAATGAAAAACTGTTTTTT. Translated: CASSEQGGATNEKLFF.

The chain recombines TRBV3-1 (or the pseudogene TRBV3-2) with TRBJ1-1; D gene uncertain. CDR1 and CDR2 (germline): LGHDT, YNNKEL (reference sequence). Trimming shortened V by 3 bases and J by 7 bases, and 9 bases separated the two germline ends. The CDR3 length is 12 residues. CDR3 residues: CASSHPGGEAFF. The CDR3 DNA sequence: TGTGCCAGCAGCCACCCGGGAGGTGAAGCTTTCTTT.

A single count supports this clone. The V gene is TRBV28, the J gene TRBJ1-6; TRBD1 matches at 11 bases. CDR1 MDHEN and CDR2 SYDVKM come from the germline V gene. The CDR3 contains 15 residues. With V trimmed by 6 bases and J by 5 bases, 3 bases remained unmatched. For the CDR3, the DNA is TGTGCCAGCAGGGACAGGGGGCGAAATAATTCACCCCTCCACTTT. Protein: CASRDRGRNNSPLHF.